The following is a TCR beta chain sequence with its context. The CDR3 has 13 residues. V dropped 3 bases and J dropped 0 bases, with 9 bases sitting between them. The germline V gene encodes CDR1 DFQATT and CDR2 SNEGSKA (reference sequence). Researchers tagged individual cDNA molecules with unique molecular identifiers. TCRdb re-derived calls from the 5' RACE reads in MiXCR, one entry per CDR3 protein. Here the sample spans 70,000 to 75,000 distinct CDR3 sequences, approximately 15% being singletons. These data come from a study of early T cells in non-severe SARS-CoV-2 infection. The source of this sequence is an adult who was a healthcare worker with PCR-confirmed SARS-CoV-2 infection or an uninfected control (not recorded which). The V gene is TRBV20-1, the J gene TRBJ2-7; D is unresolved. Sequenced input: whole blood. The CDR3 nucleotides read TGCAGTGCTAGCGGGCAGAGCTCCTACGAGCAGTACTTC. As protein: CSASGQSSYEQYF.